This T cell receptor beta chain came from a study of T-cell reconstitution after alpha-beta-depleted transplantation in children. Trimming removed 3 bases at V and 2 bases at J, with 16 bases between. CDR3 size: 16 residues. Germline V gene sequence: CDR1 LNHDA, CDR2 SQIVND (reference sequence). Library preparation (for TCRbeta) was performed with unique molecular identifiers. TCRdb reprocessed the PCR reads with MiXCR, giving one entry per CDR3 protein. The sample has over 85,000 distinct CDR3 sequences, 9% to 12% seen once; the top ten hold around 8.2%. Ten or more counts support this clonotype. The TCR comes from a human donor who donated a stem cell graft to a child with acute lymphoblastic leukemia. The rearrangement joins TRBV19 to TRBJ1-2, with D possibly matching TRBD1 (5 bases). The source was PBMCs from the stem cell graft donor, collected from the stem cell graft. This chain's CDR3 is CASSMPMIGANYGYTF. CDR3 bases: TGTGCCAGTAGTATGCCTATGATAGGGGCAAACTATGGCTACACCTTC.